The sample holds a few counts of the clone carrying this T cell receptor (beta chain). Its antigen is not identified. The CDR3 extends over 15 amino acids. V was trimmed by 4 bases and J by 1 base, leaving 12 bases between them. From germline, CDR1 is SGDLS and CDR2 YYNGEE. Unique molecular identifiers were affixed to discrete cDNA molecules within the library. TCRdb redid the calling of the RACE reads with MiXCR, one entry per CDR3 protein. The profile shows about 350,000 distinct CDR3 sequences, about 5.4% of them singletons. This sample was taken from a study of human T cells and chemical hapten exposure. Study-level findings and limits: The donor cohort had alopecia, so its immune response may not match that of healthy people.

Time point: pre-sensitization, week 0. Treatment denoted: therapeutic diphenylcyclopropenone sensitization with weekly scalp DPC. Those who donated were patients with alopecia, 18 to 70 years of age, and suitable for DPC. Unfractionated whole blood was the source from which total RNA was extracted. The rearrangement uses TRBV9 and TRBJ1-3, with D perhaps TRBD1 (6 bases). This TCR came from a woman under 30 with alopecia areata. Some clones in this sample may be carry-over from other donors' samples. The sequenced sample was whole blood, obtained in connection with sensitization to the hapten diphenylcyclopropenone (DPC). The CDR3: CASSSGVGSGNTIYF. Here the CDR3 DNA reads TGTGCCAGCAGCTCAGGGGTCGGGTCTGGAAACACCATATATTTT.